This T cell receptor (beta chain) is from a study of T-cell reconstitution after alpha-beta-depleted transplantation in children. Study-level points and caveats: Reports say that about two months after transplant, the alpha-beta T cells came out of several hundred graft clones that had expanded. T-cell counts and diversity were attributed mostly to newly produced T cells one year after transplant. Surviving recipient T cells and thymic progenitors produced the high day-60 TCRbeta diversity seen in some patients.

In its sample, this clonotype was seen many times. No antigen is known for it. Using unique molecular identifiers, the investigators prepared the TCRbeta library. TCRdb re-called the PCR reads through MiXCR, storing one row per CDR3 protein. The sample yields 150,000 to 250,000 distinct CDR3 sequences, about 6% seen once. The CDR3 covers 17 residues. Germline assignment: CDR1 KGHSH and CDR2 LQKENI. V was clipped by 5 bases and J by 6 bases, with 23 bases between them. The clonotype comes from a girl in the first two years of life with combined immunodeficiency, due to receive a stem cell transplant. The chain joins TRBV18 to TRBJ2-1; tentative D call: TRBD2 (5 bases). This specimen was PBMCs, taken before TCRalphabeta/CD19-depleted stem cell transplant. DNA of the CDR3: TGTGCCAGCTCAACCCCCAACATTCAAGCACGGGGCAATGAGCAGTTCTTC. Protein: CASSTPNIQARGNEQFF.